This entry concerns a single T cell receptor (beta chain). The CDR3 loop spans 17 amino acids. V gave up 3 bases and J gave up 2 bases, with 17 bases separating them. The sample comes from a study of CD8+CD57+ T cells in acquired aplastic anemia. Overall study context: The study obtained an average of roughly 3 ug of DNA from sorted CD4+ and CD8+ cells.

The study profiled TCR beta VDJ and CDR3 using genomic DNA as template. TCRdb re-called the reads through MiXCR, storing one row per CDR3 protein. The top ten clones hold 1% to 1.3% of a sample with some 220,000 distinct CDR3 sequences, 30% to 35% of them seen once. The V call is TRBV12-3 or TRBV12-4, the J call TRBJ2-1; either TRBD1 or TRBD2 may supply D (6 bases each). Specimen: sorted CD4+, CD8+, or CD8+CD57+ T cells (not recorded which) from PBMCs. The sequence derives from a human donor in good health, serving as a control. The CDR3 spells CASSFLWGALAYNEQFF. CDR3 DNA sequence: TGTGCCAGCAGTTTTCTTTGGGGGGCCCTAGCCTACAATGAGCAGTTCTTC.